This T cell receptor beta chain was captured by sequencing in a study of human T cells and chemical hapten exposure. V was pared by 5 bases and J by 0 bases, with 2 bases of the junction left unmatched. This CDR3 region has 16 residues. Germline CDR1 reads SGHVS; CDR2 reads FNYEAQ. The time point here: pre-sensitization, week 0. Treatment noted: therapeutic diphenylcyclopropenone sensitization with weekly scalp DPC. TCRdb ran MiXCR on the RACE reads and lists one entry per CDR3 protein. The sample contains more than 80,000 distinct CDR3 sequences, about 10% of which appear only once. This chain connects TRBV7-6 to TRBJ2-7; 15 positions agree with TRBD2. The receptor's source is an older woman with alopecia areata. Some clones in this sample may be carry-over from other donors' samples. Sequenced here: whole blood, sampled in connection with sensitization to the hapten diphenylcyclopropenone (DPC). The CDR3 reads CASSPGLAGGSYEQYF. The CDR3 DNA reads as TGTGCCAGCAGCCCGGGACTAGCGGGGGGCTCCTACGAGCAGTACTTC.